This TCR beta chain emerged from a study of post-analysis software for immune sequencing data. On the study more broadly: Patients with relapsing-remitting, secondary progressive and progressive-relapsing multiple sclerosis courses were all represented. General study points: Controls had lower frequencies than patients of 4 or 5 TRBV segments, which included TRBV5-6, TRBV5-1 and TRBV20-1.

This clonotype was detected once. The antigen is not known. cDNA libraries for TCR beta contained unique molecular identifiers. TCRdb recomputed calls from the PCR reads with MiXCR, one row per CDR3 protein. The sample consists of around 440,000 distinct CDR3 sequences, under 55% of them appearing once. Germline CDR1 reads MDHEN; CDR2 reads SYDVKM. Trimming stripped 3 bases from V and 5 bases from J, with 11 bases between. CDR3 length: 14 amino acids. The source material was blood. The clonotype was recovered from a girl aged 5-17 years with multiple sclerosis. The chain is built from TRBV28 and TRBJ1-5; D remains ambiguous. The CDR3 loop reads CASSFQVLDQPQHF. The CDR3 DNA follows: TGTGCCAGCAGTTTTCAGGTATTGGATCAGCCCCAGCATTTT.